This T cell receptor (beta chain) appears in the sequencing data of a study of T cell clonotyping in hematopoietic cell transplantation. The V and J ends lost 0 bases and 1 base respectively, with 9 bases between them. The germline V gene has CDR1 SQVTM and CDR2 ANQGSEA. This CDR3 contains 14 residues. Study results and caveats: Without cell sorting, CD4 versus CD8 contributions remain unresolved.

As concerns this clone: The antigen remains unidentified.

Using immunoSEQ multiplex PCR, the repertoire was profiled, and TCRdb retains in-frame clones only, with some absent. This sample carries approximately 17,000 clones, 85% to 90% of them seen once, and the ten largest clones take 2.5% to 3%. Sequencing input: peripheral blood mononuclear cells. This chain connects TRBV29-1 to TRBJ1-1; unclear D gene. This receptor was identified in a man aged 50-60 years in good health. Some clones in this sample may be carry-over from other donors' samples. The CDR3 loop is CSVEELQANTEAFF. In DNA, the CDR3 is TGCAGCGTTGAAGAGCTCCAAGCGAACACTGAAGCTTTCTTT. The variable domain in full, with the rest retrieved from reference TRBV29-1 and TRBJ1-1, is SAVISQKPSRDICQRGTSLTIQCQVDSQVTMMFWYRQQPGQSLTLIATANQGSEATYESGFVIDKFPISRPNLTFSTLTVSNMSPEDSSIYLCSVEELQANTEAFFGQGTRLTVV.